This record concerns one T cell receptor beta chain sequence. Reverse transcribed after extraction, RNA yielded cDNA as the sequencing template. Sequencing was performed with immunoSEQ multiplex PCR; in TCRdb, only in-frame clones are kept and a portion is missing. Of approximately 180,000 clones in the sample, roughly 60% are singletons; the top ten hold 1.5% to 2%. Collected material from alopecia areata patients comprised lesional scalp punch biopsies and peripheral blood. The data stem from a study of CD8+ T cells in alopecia areata. CDR1 SGHRS and CDR2 YFSETQ come from the germline V gene. V lost 4 bases, J lost 0 bases, and 7 bases lay in between. The CDR3 is 13 amino acids.

The chain uses TRBV5-1 and TRBJ1-2; D gene ambiguous. Here the sequenced sample was CD4+ T cells sorted from blood, taken at week 0. The receptor comes from a human donor with alopecia areata. CDR3 bases: TGCGCCAGCAGCCCCTCGGCTAACTATGGCTACACCTTC. Amino acids: CASSPSANYGYTF.